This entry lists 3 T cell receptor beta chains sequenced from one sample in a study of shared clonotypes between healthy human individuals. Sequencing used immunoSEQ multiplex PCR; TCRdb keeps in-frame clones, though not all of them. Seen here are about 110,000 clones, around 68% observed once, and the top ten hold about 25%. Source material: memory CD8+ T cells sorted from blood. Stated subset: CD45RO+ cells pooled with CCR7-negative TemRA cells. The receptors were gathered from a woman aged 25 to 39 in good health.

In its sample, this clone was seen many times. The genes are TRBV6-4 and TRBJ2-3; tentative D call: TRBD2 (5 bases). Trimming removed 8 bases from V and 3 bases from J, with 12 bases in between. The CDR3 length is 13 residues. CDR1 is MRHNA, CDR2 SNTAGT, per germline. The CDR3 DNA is TGTGCCAGCTCCCGGGGAGAGACAGATACGCAGTATTTT. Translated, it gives CASSRGETDTQYF.

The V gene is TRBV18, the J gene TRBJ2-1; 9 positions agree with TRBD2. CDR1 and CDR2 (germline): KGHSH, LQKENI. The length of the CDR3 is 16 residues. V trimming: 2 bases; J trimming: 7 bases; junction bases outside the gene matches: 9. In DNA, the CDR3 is TGTGCCAGCTCACCATCGGGGGCTAGCGGGATAAATGAGCAGTTCTTC. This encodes CASSPSGASGINEQFF.

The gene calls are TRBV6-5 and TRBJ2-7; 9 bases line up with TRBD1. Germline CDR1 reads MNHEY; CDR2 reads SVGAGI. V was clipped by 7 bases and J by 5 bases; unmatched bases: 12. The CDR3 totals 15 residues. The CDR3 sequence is CASTPLGTGFDEQYF. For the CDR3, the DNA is TGTGCCAGCACCCCATTGGGGACAGGGTTTGACGAGCAGTACTTC.